Below, 21 T cell receptor beta chains from the same sample are listed, as sequenced in a study of blood T cell repertoires in COVID-19. Assay: immunoSEQ multiplex PCR; the TCRdb copy retains only in-frame clones and omits some. The sample comprises tens of thousands of clones, 79% of which are singletons, and approximately 3.8% rests with the top ten. Sample: peripheral blood. These receptor sequences come from a man between 60 and 75 years old with acute or convalescent COVID-19.

V is TRBV10-2 and J is TRBJ2-3; D call uncertain. Germline CDR1 and CDR2: WSHSY and SAAADI. This CDR3 comprises 10 residues. V lost 0 bases, J lost 11 bases, and 3 bases lay in between. CDR3 in DNA: TGCGCCAGCAGTGAGTCGAGGCAGTATTTT. Protein: CASSESRQYF.

The rearrangement links TRBV20-1 to TRBJ2-5, with D uncertain. Between the trimmed V and J ends, which lost 8 bases and 5 bases, there was a span of 12 bases. The CDR3 consists of 11 residues. CDR1 and CDR2 (germline): DFQATT, SNEGSKA (reference sequence). The CDR3 region is CSLGNPETQYF. The DNA of the CDR3 is TGCAGTCTAGGTAATCCGGAGACCCAGTACTTC.

This chain links TRBV19 with TRBJ1-5; D remains unclear. Trimming left V 3 bases short and J 0 bases short, with 12 bases between. The CDR3 spans 16 residues. Germline V gives CDR1 LNHDA, CDR2 SQIVND (reference sequence). The CDR3 bases are TGTGCCAGTAGTATGTTTTGGACTTCTAGCAATCAGCCCCAGCATTTT. This encodes CASSMFWTSSNQPQHF.

This clone has more than one count but fewer than ten. The chain uses TRBV3-1 (or the pseudogene TRBV3-2) and TRBJ1-3; D unclear. V was cut by 0 bases and J by 0 bases, with 6 bases left in between. The CDR3 has 15 amino acids. In germline, CDR1 is LGHDT, CDR2 YNNKEL (reference sequence). CDR3 bases: TGTGCCAGCAGCCAAGATGAGAGCTCTGGAAACACCATATATTTT. The encoded protein is CASSQDESSGNTIYF.

This rearrangement joins TRBV7-2 to TRBJ2-1; possibly TRBD2 for D (5 bases). The V and J ends lost 2 bases and 5 bases respectively, with 16 bases between them. Germline V gives CDR1 SGHTA, CDR2 FQGNSA. The CDR3 has 16 residues. Here the CDR3 reads CASSLRSRRIDNEQFF. DNA of the CDR3: TGTGCCAGCAGCTTACGAAGCCGGAGGATCGACAATGAGCAGTTCTTC.

The rearrangement uses TRBV5-4 and TRBJ2-7; 10 nucleotides agree with TRBD2. Germline V gives CDR1 SGHNT, CDR2 YYREEE (reference sequence). V shed 0 bases, J shed 5 bases, and the junction held 2 bases outside the gene matches. The CDR3 runs to 14 residues. CDR3 sequence: CASSLALAGDEQYF. In DNA form, the CDR3 reads TGTGCCAGCAGCTTGGCTCTAGCGGGAGACGAGCAGTACTTC.

The chain couples TRBV15 to TRBJ2-4, with D uncertain. Germline V lookup: CDR1 LNHNV, CDR2 YYDKDF (reference sequence). The V end lost 0 bases, the J end lost 0 bases, and 6 bases lay between the germline ends. The CDR3 consists of 15 residues. Here the CDR3 DNA reads TGTGCCACCAGCAGAGATGCGGCAGCCAAAAACATTCAGTACTTC. This encodes CATSRDAAAKNIQYF.

The rearrangement joins TRBV19 to TRBJ1-3; D might be TRBD1 (5 bases). Germline V gives CDR1 LNHDA, CDR2 SQIVND (reference sequence). This CDR3 is built from 21 residues. V lost 8 bases and J 0 bases, leaving 32 bases between the germline ends. CDR3 in DNA: TGTGCCAGTCATCTTTCTGGGGCCAGAAACACTCTCATGAGCTCTGGAAACACCATATATTTT. It specifies CASHLSGARNTLMSSGNTIYF.

This clone was detected only a few times. J is TRBJ2-7 and V is TRBV6-5, with D maybe TRBD2 (6 bases). V lost 9 bases and J lost 2, with 14 bases in between. The CDR3 length is 13 residues. Per the germline V gene, CDR1 is MNHEY and CDR2 is SVGAGI. CDR3 amino acids: CASSWGGPYEQYF. CDR3 DNA: TGTGCCAGTTCGTGGGGAGGCCCCTACGAGCAGTACTTC.

CDR3 DNA sequence: TGCAGTGCTAGTGTACAAAACACTGAAGCTTTCTTT. Encoded protein: CSASVQNTEAFF. The J gene is TRBJ1-1, the V gene TRBV20-1; no clear D. The CDR3 runs 12 residues. Germline lookup yields CDR1 DFQATT and CDR2 SNEGSKA (reference sequence). Trimming took off 3 bases at V and 2 bases at J, with 7 bases between the two ends.

V is TRBV7-3 and J is TRBJ1-1; possibly TRBD1 for D (6 bases). Trimming left V 2 bases short and J 0 bases short, with 13 bases between. Germline V gene lookup returns CDR1 SGHTA and CDR2 FQGTGA. The CDR3 consists of 16 residues. The CDR3 reads CASSLSPAGVNTEAFF. CDR3 DNA: TGTGCCAGCAGCTTATCCCCTGCAGGGGTGAACACTGAAGCTTTCTTT.

The chain couples TRBV7-8 to TRBJ2-2; 9 bases are a match to TRBD2. This CDR3 is built from 16 residues. Germline V gives CDR1 SGHVS, CDR2 FQNEAQ. V gave up 2 bases and J gave up 5 bases; unmatched junction bases: 6. The CDR3 DNA is TGTGCCAGCAGCTTAAGGGCGGGAGGGACGACCGGGGAGCTGTTTTTT. Protein sequence: CASSLRAGGTTGELFF.

In this sample, this clone turned up once. The chain joins TRBV14 to TRBJ2-7, with D uncertain. Looked up from germline, CDR1 is SGHDN and CDR2 is FVKESK. CDR3 size: 13 residues. Deletions cut 0 bases from V and 2 bases from J, with 5 bases between. CDR3 in amino acids: CASSQENTYEQYF. Here the CDR3 DNA reads TGTGCCAGCAGCCAAGAAAATACCTACGAGCAGTACTTC.

The rearrangement joins TRBV29-1 to TRBJ2-7; possibly TRBD1 for D (5 bases). The germline gives CDR1 SQVTM, CDR2 ANQGSEA. CDR3 length equals 16 residues. V lost 0 bases to trimming and J lost 1 base, with 16 bases between them. The CDR3 bases are TGCAGCGTTGAAGAATTCAGGGATAAAGGGTCCTACGAGCAGTACTTC. It translates to CSVEEFRDKGSYEQYF.

The count of this clone is one. This chain connects TRBV28 to TRBJ2-3; TRBD2 matches 12 bases. V shed 5 bases, J shed 0 bases, and the junction held 12 bases outside the gene matches. This CDR3 region has 19 residues. Germline CDR1 is MDHEN and CDR2 is SYDVKM. The CDR3 loop is CASSILTGTSGPSTDTQYF. The CDR3 nucleotides read TGTGCCAGCAGTATCCTCACCGGGACTAGCGGGCCTAGCACAGATACGCAGTATTTT.

This clone was seen more than once but under ten times. V is TRBV5-6 and J is TRBJ1-2; TRBD1 might be the D (6 bases). Germline-derived CDR1 and CDR2 are SGHDT and YYEEEE. The CDR3 runs 15 residues. The V and J ends lost 1 base and 2 bases respectively, with 12 bases between them. In DNA, the CDR3 is TGTGCCAGCAGCTTGACCGGCGACAGGAACTATGGCTACACCTTC. Translation gives CASSLTGDRNYGYTF.

This chain connects TRBV11-1 to TRBJ2-7, with TRBD1 matching 7 bases. Trimming removed 7 bases from V and 0 bases from J; junction bases left unmatched: 6. The germline V gene encodes CDR1 SGHAT and CDR2 FQDESV (reference sequence). The CDR3 covers 14 residues. CDR3 protein: CASTLTGSSYEQYF. CDR3 coding DNA: TGTGCCAGCACCTTGACAGGGAGCTCCTACGAGCAGTACTTC.

The chain links TRBV11-3 to TRBJ2-1, with a weak D call TRBD2 (6 bases). Germline values: CDR1 SGHNT, CDR2 YENEEA. The ends were cut back, 1 base at V and 0 bases at J, with 7 bases in the middle. CDR3 length equals 15 residues. Here the CDR3 DNA reads TGTGCCAGCAGCTTAGGCGGGAACTCCTACAATGAGCAGTTCTTC. Encoded protein: CASSLGGNSYNEQFF.

The chain joins TRBV19 to TRBJ2-5; 7 bases fit TRBD1. The V gene's germline CDR1 is LNHDA and CDR2 SQIVND (reference sequence). V gave up 7 bases and J gave up 2 bases; unmatched junction bases: 10. The CDR3 loop spans 15 amino acids. The CDR3 sequence is CASTSQGWGQETQYF. The CDR3 nucleotides read TGTGCCAGTACCTCACAGGGGTGGGGGCAAGAGACCCAGTACTTC.

CDR3 loop: CASSRTGEDTQYF. In DNA form, the CDR3 reads TGTGCCAGTAGTAGAACAGGGGAGGATACGCAGTATTTT. The rearrangement uses TRBV19 and TRBJ2-3, with 7 bases fitting TRBD1. CDR1 is LNHDA, CDR2 SQIVND, per germline (reference sequence). J was trimmed by 6 bases and V by 4 bases; bases with no gene match: 4. The CDR3 totals 13 residues.

This CDR3 reads CASSYGLAAYNEQFF. In DNA form, the CDR3 reads TGCGCCAGCAGCTACGGACTAGCGGCTTACAATGAGCAGTTCTTC. The gene calls are TRBV5-1 and TRBJ2-1, with 10 bases identical to TRBD2. From germline, CDR1 is SGHRS and CDR2 YFSETQ. CDR3 size: 15 residues. Trimming at V came to 3 bases and at J to 4 bases, leaving 4 bases not matched to a gene. The whole variable domain, remainder taken from reference TRBV5-1 and TRBJ2-1, is KAGVTQTPRYLIKTRGQQVTLSCSPISGHRSVSWYQQTPGQGLQFLFEYFSETQRNKGNFPGRFSGRQFSNSRSEMNVSTLELGDSALYLCASSYGLAAYNEQFFGPGTRLTVL.